This TCR beta chain was recorded in a study of T cell responses to AZD1222 COVID-19 vaccine (dated by TCRdb to the early 2020s). For the study in its entirety: TCR sequencing was performed for roughly 250 trial participants, of whom around 200 were given two doses of AZD1222 and around 26 were given two doses of MenACWY control vaccine. Enrollment into the trials was organized by age into subgroups of 18-55, 56-69 and 70-plus years, and those subgroups contained approximately 160, 26 and 62 TCR-sequenced participants, respectively. Beyond this particular receptor, the publication reports: Nearly half of unique spike-specific TCRs reportedly recognized epitopes outside regions mutated in the B.1.351 and B.1.1.7 variants. The 56-69-year group was small, and its depth increase did not reach significance, likely because of low power. Conclusions about previously exposed vaccinees are limited because only six or seven AZD1222 recipients were SARS-CoV-2 seropositive at baseline. Participants were mostly white British, with more females than males. The authors suggested clonal diversity may have been underestimated. The whole spike protein was spanned by vaccine-associated CD4 TCRs, and dominant responses were seen in regions 160-218 and 743-854. Because no day 14 peak-response samples were available, repertoires were characterized only after the peak T cell response. A significant rise in spike-specific TCR breadth and depth was observed after two AZD1222 doses relative to day 0 and relative to MenACWY recipients.

From a lookup of the germline V gene, CDR1 and CDR2 are MDHEN and SYDVKM. From cysteine to phenylalanine, the CDR3 is 16 amino acids long. Only the CDR3 portion is preserved as DNA: 48 bases, with reading frame beginning at the first base. V loses 6 bases of germline sequence and J loses 5 bases, and the interval between the two ends is 22 bases. This clone was counted a single time. No cognate antigen has been identified for it. The input lacks base qualities; no much larger clone sits a single base away. What this sample's time point label stands for: about 28 days (+/-7) after the second vaccine dose. AZD1222 recipients given second doses at about 4 weeks or at about 12 weeks were pooled, since spike-specific TCR depth and breadth were not found to differ between the two schedules. Vaccinee samples were obtained from the UK trials COV001 and COV002, which included a single-blind randomized controlled phase 2/3 trial of AZD1222 (ChAdOx1 nCoV-19) in healthy adults. For TCRbeta chain sequencing, PBMC samples were collected from trial participants at day 0 and at day 28 after the second dose.

The CDR3 regions of human TCRbeta chains were analyzed by immunosequencing. The study's own analysis went as follows. TCRs in the repertoires were matched against a reference library of SARS-CoV-2-specific TCRs that had been generated with the MIRA antigen-specificity platform. Breadth was defined as the fraction of unique TCRs that were SARS-CoV-2-associated, and depth was defined as the fraction of total T cells that were SARS-CoV-2-associated. Each spike-specific TCR was assigned to its reactive spike region and to a CD4 or CD8 class using the MIRA data. Log10-transformed breadth and depth values were compared by one-way ANOVA with Sidak's multiple comparisons tests. This is the immuneACCESS table as TCRdb keeps it, with only in-frame sequences that have V and J called. A part of the clones is gone; compared with another copy, unresolved V genes explain less than half, and the rest is unexplained. V, J and clone size derive from that table, while D and trimming were established from the DNA sequence. This sample has 150,000 or so clones in its table, and about 90% of those were observed once. Jointly, the top ten make up 1.3% of the sample.

The specimen comprised peripheral blood, sampled 28 days after the second AZD1222 dose. Recombination connected TRBV28 to TRBJ1-2; matching of 6 bases hints at TRBD1 as the D gene. The receptor was derived from an adult who received the AZD1222 COVID-19 vaccine. The CDR3 loop reads CASRGAGASAIYGYTF. DNA sequence: TGTGCCAGCAGAGGGGCAGGGGCTTCGGCTATTTATGGCTACACCTTC.